This T cell receptor beta chain stems from a study of CD8+ T cells in alopecia areata. In the study overall: At a dose of 5 to 10 mg twice daily, oral tofacitinib was given to treated patients. The study, taken as a whole, reports: Tofacitinib significantly reduced both scalp clonality and expanded CD8+ clones among the top 100.

Trimming took off 4 bases at V and 0 bases at J, with 16 bases between the two ends. CDR3 size: 17 residues. Per germline, CDR1 MNHNS and CDR2 SASEGT. It was cDNA, reverse transcribed from extracted RNA, that served as the sequencing template. The protocol was immunoSEQ multiplex PCR, while the TCRdb copy is restricted to in-frame clones and leaves out a portion. The profile shows 200,000 to 250,000 clones, 64% of them singletons. Documented treatment: oral pan-JAK inhibitor, 5-10 mg twice daily. Concerning this clone: Its antigen is unidentified.

The rearrangement links TRBV6-1 to TRBJ1-5; D remains unclear. The origin of this receptor is a human donor with alopecia areata. This specimen consisted of CD4+ T cells sorted from blood, obtained at week 4, from a patient treated with tofacitinib. The CDR3 reads CASSARPEGYSNQPQHF. CDR3 DNA: TGTGCCAGCAGTGCCCGGCCCGAGGGATATAGCAATCAGCCCCAGCATTTT.